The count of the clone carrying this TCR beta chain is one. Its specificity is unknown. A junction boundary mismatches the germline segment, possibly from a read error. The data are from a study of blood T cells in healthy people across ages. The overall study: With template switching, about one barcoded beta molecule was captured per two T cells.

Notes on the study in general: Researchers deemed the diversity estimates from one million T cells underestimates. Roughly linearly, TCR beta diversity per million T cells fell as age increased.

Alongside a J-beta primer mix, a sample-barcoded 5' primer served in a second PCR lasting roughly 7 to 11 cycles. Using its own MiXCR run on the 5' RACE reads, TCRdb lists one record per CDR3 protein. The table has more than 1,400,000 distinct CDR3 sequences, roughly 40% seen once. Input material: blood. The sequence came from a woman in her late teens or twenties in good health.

CDR3: CATSGRGTSGRTNKQFF. For the CDR3, the DNA is TGTGCCACCAGTGGAAGGGGGACTAGCGGGAGGACCAATAAGCAGTTCTTC. This chain links TRBV24-1 with TRBJ2-1, with 15 bases identical to TRBD2. The CDR3 contains 17 residues. CDR1 and CDR2 (germline): KGHDR, SFDVKD.